The sequence of this TCR beta chain was determined in a study of post-analysis software for immune sequencing data. Across the whole study: Relapsing-remitting, secondary progressive and progressive-relapsing forms made up the multiple sclerosis disease courses.

Researchers reported that TCR beta cDNA libraries carried unique molecular identifiers. It was from roughly 1 to 10 million T cells that about 540,000 cDNA molecules came. TCRdb itself ran the PCR reads through MiXCR, one entry per CDR3 protein. The sample carries about 820,000 distinct CDR3 sequences, roughly 50% recorded once. General study results and limits: There were roughly 5 TRBV segments more frequent in patients than controls, and TRBV5-6, TRBV5-1 and TRBV20-1 were among them. Significantly lower normalized Chao1 diversity was seen in multiple sclerosis patients than in controls. Samples from one preparation batch, clustered by F measure, grouped strongly together.

This CDR3 is 14 amino acids long. Germline lookup yields CDR1 DFQATT and CDR2 SNEGSKA (reference sequence). There are a few counts of this clonotype. The antigen is not known. The source of this sequence is a girl aged 10 to 17 with multiple sclerosis. The specimen sequenced was blood. V usage is TRBV20-1 and J usage is TRBJ2-5, with 11 bases aligning to TRBD1. The assigned J gene may be wrong: the sequence end matches TRBJ2-7 better. CDR3 amino acids: CSARGQGGRYEQYF. In nucleotides, the CDR3 is TGCAGTGCTCGGGGACAGGGGGGAAGATACGAGCAGTACTTC.